This T cell receptor (beta chain) was retrieved from a study of cytomegalovirus exposure and HLA in healthy donors. The study ran its PCR with 60 Vbeta and 13 Jbeta primers. Clones were read by immunoSEQ multiplex PCR, and TCRdb kept only the in-frame ones, dropping some. The table includes 150,000 to 200,000 clones, around 83% detected once. V lost 1 base, J lost 11 bases, and 14 bases lay in between. In germline, CDR1 is SGHDN, CDR2 FVKESK. CDR3 length: 13 residues. The sequenced sample was PBMCs. V gene TRBV14 combines with J gene TRBJ1-1; D perhaps matches TRBD1 (5 bases). The sequence came from a male donor in good health and CMV-seropositive. CDR3: CASSQATQGRAFF. The CDR3 nucleotides are TGTGCCAGCAGCCAAGCAACTCAGGGAAGGGCTTTCTTT.